The 20 T cell receptor beta chains below all came from one sample that was sequenced in a study of T cells in Graves' hyperthyroidism and ophthalmopathy. RNA transcripts gave rise to amplified TCR beta CDR3 regions. The TCR CDR3 first-round RT-PCR relied on the HTBI primer set. A single record per CDR3 protein comes from TCRdb applying MiXCR to the multiplex PCR reads. Among about 640,000 distinct CDR3 sequences, 20% were seen once, and the ten largest hold 34%. The specimen sequenced was blood. Receptors were obtained from a man aged 25 to 40 with Graves' ophthalmopathy.

For this clonotype: One end of the junction fails to match germline, which may point to a read error. This sequence joins TRBV19 and TRBJ2-7; possibly TRBD2 for D (6 bases). The CDR3 covers 14 residues. CDR1 and CDR2 from the germline V gene are LNHDA and SQIVND (reference sequence). The CDR3 nucleotides are TGTGCCAGTAGTATCGGGGCGGGAAGGAACGAGCATTACTTC. Translation: CASSIGAGRNEHYF.

CDR3 bases: TGTGCCAGCAGCTTGGGGACTAGCGTGGTCTACGAGCAGTACTTC. Its translation: CASSLGTSVVYEQYF. The chain joins TRBV11-2 to TRBJ2-7; 10 nucleotides agree with TRBD2. V lost 3 bases and J lost 3; bases outside the gene matches: 5. The CDR3 spans 15 residues. Germline values: CDR1 SGHAT, CDR2 FQNNGV.

This clonotype appeared a few times. This chain uses TRBV28 with TRBJ2-1, with D unclear. Trimming took off 5 bases at V and 7 bases at J, with 15 bases between the two ends. Germline CDR1 reads MDHEN; CDR2 reads SYDVKM. CDR3 length equals 14 residues. The CDR3 is CASSPLERPNEQFF. CDR3 in DNA: TGTGCCAGCAGTCCCCTCGAAAGGCCTAATGAGCAGTTCTTC.

This clonotype was recorded only once. A much bigger clone sits one base away, suggesting this may be a read error. The chain is built from TRBV7-2 and TRBJ2-7; D remains unclear. With 4 bases removed from V and 3 bases from J, the gap between germline ends came to 10 bases. The CDR3 totals 13 residues. Germline values: CDR1 SGHTA, CDR2 FQGNSA. The CDR3 DNA is TGTGCCAGCAGCTCAGCCCCGGACTACGAGCAGTACTTC. Translating it yields CASSSAPDYEQYF.

This clonotype was recorded at least ten times. The chain joins TRBV5-1 to TRBJ2-1; a possible D gene is TRBD2 (6 bases). Per germline, CDR1 SGHRS and CDR2 YFSETQ. Trimming left V 0 bases short and J 8 bases short, with 18 bases between. The CDR3 has 16 residues. DNA of the CDR3: TGCGCCAGCAGCTTGGCCGGGGACTCCTATTACGATGAGCAGTTCTTC. This gives the protein CASSLAGDSYYDEQFF.

This clonotype was seen at least ten times. The chain couples TRBV20-1 to TRBJ2-7; the D gene is possibly TRBD2 (5 bases). Trimming removed 1 base at V and 0 bases at J, with 13 bases between. The V gene's germline CDR1 is DFQATT and CDR2 SNEGSKA (reference sequence). The CDR3 contains 15 residues. The CDR3 region is CSARARETISYEQYF. The CDR3 nucleotides read TGCAGTGCTAGAGCACGAGAGACTATCTCCTACGAGCAGTACTTC.

As concerns this clonotype: At one boundary the junction diverges from the germline segment, which might be a read error. The V gene is TRBV5-1, the J gene TRBJ2-1; TRBD2 aligns across 12 bases. The CDR3 totals 16 residues. The germline gives CDR1 SGHRS, CDR2 YFSETQ. CDR3 DNA: TGCGCCAGCAGCTTGGGGGTGACTAGCGGGAGTCATGAGCAGCTCTTC. Its protein is CASSLGVTSGSHEQLF.

This clonotype appeared a few times. The J gene is TRBJ1-5, the V gene TRBV7-6, with D unclear. V was shortened by 2 bases and J by 4 bases, with 9 bases between the two germline ends. CDR1 is SGHVS, CDR2 FNYEAQ, per germline. CDR3 size: 14 residues. The chain's CDR3 is CASSLRSGNQPQHF. CDR3 bases: TGTGCCAGCAGCTTACGATCGGGGAATCAGCCCCAGCATTTT.

This clonotype turned up a few times. The rearrangement uses TRBV6-2 or TRBV6-3 and TRBJ2-1; TRBD2 matches at 12 bases. Germline V gene lookup returns CDR1 MNHEY and CDR2 SVGEGT. The CDR3 spans 15 residues. The V gene end was trimmed by 4 bases and the J gene end by 6 bases; junction bases not matched to a gene: 4. DNA for the CDR3: TGTGCCAGCAGTTCTAGCGGGAGGGCCTTCAATGAGCAGTTCTTC. Translation gives CASSSSGRAFNEQFF.

This clonotype was seen only a few times. The chain uses TRBV7-6 and TRBJ2-3, with D tentatively TRBD2 (5 bases). Germline-derived CDR1 and CDR2 are SGHVS and FNYEAQ. The V end lost 0 bases, the J end lost 5 bases, and 9 bases lay between the germline ends. The CDR3 has 14 amino acids. The CDR3 DNA is TGTGCCAGCAGCTTAGCGGGAGCGGTAGATACGCAGTATTTT. It is translated as CASSLAGAVDTQYF. Variable domain in full (rest from reference TRBV7-6 and TRBJ2-3): GAGVSQSPRYKVTKRGQDVALRCDPISGHVSLYWYRQALGQGPEFLTYFNYEAQQDKSGLPNDRFSAERPEGSISTLTIQRTEQRDSAMYRCASSLAGAVDTQYFGPGTRLTVL.

The CDR3 nucleotides read TGCGCCAGCAGCTTAGGGACAGGGCGAAGGGGGTCCTACGAGCAGTACTTC. Translating gives CASSLGTGRRGSYEQYF. The J gene is TRBJ2-7, the V gene TRBV5-1; 9 bases fit TRBD1. CDR3 size: 17 residues. Germline CDR1 is SGHRS and CDR2 is YFSETQ. With 2 bases clipped from V and 1 base from J, the junction kept 10 bases outside the gene matches. Full variable domain (missing parts from reference TRBV5-1 and TRBJ2-7): KAGVTQTPRYLIKTRGQQVTLSCSPISGHRSVSWYQQTPGQGLQFLFEYFSETQRNKGNFPGRFSGRQFSNSRSEMNVSTLELGDSALYLCASSLGTGRRGSYEQYFGPGTRLTVT.

This clonotype has only a few counts. V is TRBV28 and J is TRBJ1-4; D is uncertain. V was cut by 2 bases and J by 0 bases, with 16 bases left in between. Germline CDR1 reads MDHEN; CDR2 reads SYDVKM. CDR3 length: 18 residues. The CDR3 sequence: CASSLTPPWTTTNEKLFF. CDR3 sequence (DNA): TGTGCCAGCAGTTTAACCCCCCCGTGGACCACAACTAATGAAAAACTGTTTTTT.

As DNA, the CDR3 is TGTGCCAGCAGCTTAATGGGGGGAATGGAAACAGATACGCAGTATTTT. It encodes CASSLMGGMETDTQYF. This chain links TRBV7-2 with TRBJ2-3, with D perhaps TRBD2 (6 bases). V gave up 2 bases and J gave up 3 bases, with 15 bases separating them. Germline values: CDR1 SGHTA, CDR2 FQGNSA. This CDR3 spans 16 amino acids.

This clonotype occurred a few times. The genes are TRBV10-3 and TRBJ1-4; D is possibly TRBD1 (5 bases). Germline CDR1 and CDR2: ENHRY and SYGVKD. V lost 0 bases to trimming and J lost 7 bases, with 15 bases between them. This CDR3 is 16 amino acids long. The CDR3 loop reads CAISESAGTRGEKLFF. CDR3 nucleotide sequence: TGTGCCATCAGTGAGTCGGCCGGGACTCGGGGTGAAAAACTGTTTTTT.

This clonotype was observed at least ten times. V usage is TRBV28 and J usage is TRBJ2-7, with 8 positions matching TRBD1. This CDR3 spans 14 amino acids. Germline V lookup: CDR1 MDHEN, CDR2 SYDVKM. With V trimmed by 0 bases and J by 6 bases, 4 bases remained unmatched. The CDR3 sequence is CASSLWDRASEQYF. In DNA, the CDR3 is TGTGCCAGCAGTTTATGGGACAGGGCGAGCGAGCAGTACTTC.

Only a few counts were recorded for this clonotype. This chain uses TRBV11-2 with TRBJ2-3, with 13 nucleotides matching TRBD2. Per the germline V gene, CDR1 is SGHAT and CDR2 is FQNNGV. This CDR3 is 16 amino acids long. Trimming at V came to 0 bases and at J to 6 bases, leaving 3 bases not matched to a gene. Written as DNA, the CDR3 is TGTGCCAGCAGCTTAGAACTAGCGGGAGGGTGGGATACGCAGTATTTT. It is translated as CASSLELAGGWDTQYF.

Many counts were recorded for this clonotype. This chain links TRBV18 with TRBJ1-1; 7 nucleotides line up with TRBD1. The CDR3 runs 14 residues. The V and J ends lost 3 bases and 1 base, in that order; junction bases with no gene match: 2. From germline, CDR1 is KGHSH and CDR2 LQKENI. CDR3 in DNA: TGTGCCAGCTCACCTCGGACAGGGAACACTGAAGCTTTCTTT. This gives the protein CASSPRTGNTEAFF.

V gene TRBV5-1 combines with J gene TRBJ2-1; TRBD2 matches at 8 bases. Germline V gives CDR1 SGHRS, CDR2 YFSETQ. The V segment lost 0 bases and the J segment 15 bases; nucleotides outside the gene matches: 11. The CDR3 loop spans 14 amino acids. The CDR3 sequence: CASSLDLVLAGRFF. Written as DNA, the CDR3 is TGCGCCAGCAGCTTGGATTTGGTTCTAGCGGGTCGGTTCTTC. Combining the CDR3 with reference TRBV5-1 and TRBJ2-1 gives the whole variable domain KAGVTQTPRYLIKTRGQQVTLSCSPISGHRSVSWYQQTPGQGLQFLFEYFSETQRNKGNFPGRFSGRQFSNSRSEMNVSTLELGDSALYLCASSLDLVLAGRFFGPGTRLTVL.

This clonotype was recorded many times. The chain links TRBV3-1 to TRBJ1-1; D gene uncertain. Germline CDR1 and CDR2: LGHDT and YNNKEL (reference sequence). Trimming removed 3 bases from V and 6 bases from J, with 17 bases in between. This CDR3 comprises 15 residues. Here the CDR3 DNA reads TGTGCCAGCAGCCACCTACGAACGCTCGGCGCTGAAGCTTTCTTT. Protein sequence: CASSHLRTLGAEAFF.

The chain uses TRBV7-9 and TRBJ2-3, with 9 nucleotides matching TRBD2. Trimming removed 5 bases from V and 3 bases from J; junction bases left unmatched: 12. Germline V gene sequence: CDR1 SEHNR, CDR2 FQNEAQ (reference sequence). The CDR3 has 17 amino acids. In DNA form, the CDR3 reads TGTGCCAGCAGCGAGAGGGGAGCGGGAGGAGGTACAGATACGCAGTATTTT. Translated, it gives CASSERGAGGGTDTQYF.